This TCR beta chain was identified in a study of cytomegalovirus exposure and HLA in healthy donors. In germline, CDR1 is ENHRY, CDR2 SYGVKD. CDR3 length equals 14 residues. V gave up 6 bases and J gave up 1 base; unmatched junction bases: 4. It was with 60 Vbeta and 13 Jbeta primers that the PCR ran. The assay was immunoSEQ multiplex PCR, and TCRdb's table has in-frame clones only and misses some. Of around 92,000 clones listed, about 85% are singletons. The sample taken for sequencing was PBMCs. This clonotype originated in a girl aged 2-10 years in good health and CMV-seropositive. The chain employs TRBV10-3 and TRBJ1-1; TRBD1 agrees at 8 bases. CDR3 region: CAIRGGQGNTEAFF. CDR3 nucleotide sequence: TGTGCCATCAGGGGTGGACAGGGGAACACTGAAGCTTTCTTT.